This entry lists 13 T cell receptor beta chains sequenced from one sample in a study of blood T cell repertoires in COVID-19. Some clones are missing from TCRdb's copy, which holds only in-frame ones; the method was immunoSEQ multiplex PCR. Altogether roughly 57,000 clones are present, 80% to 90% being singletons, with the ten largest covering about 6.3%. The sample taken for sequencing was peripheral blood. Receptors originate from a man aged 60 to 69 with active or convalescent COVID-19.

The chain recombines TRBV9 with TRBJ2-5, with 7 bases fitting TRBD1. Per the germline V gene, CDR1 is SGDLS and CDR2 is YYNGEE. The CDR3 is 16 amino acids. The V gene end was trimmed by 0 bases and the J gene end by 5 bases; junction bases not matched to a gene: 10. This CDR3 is CASSVAADRAGETQYF. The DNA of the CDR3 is TGTGCCAGCAGCGTAGCTGCCGACAGGGCAGGGGAGACCCAGTACTTC.

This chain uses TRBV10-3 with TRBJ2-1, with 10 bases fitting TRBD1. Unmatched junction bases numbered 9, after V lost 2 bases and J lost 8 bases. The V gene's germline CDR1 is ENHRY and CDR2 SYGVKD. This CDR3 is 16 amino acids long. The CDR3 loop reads CAISEILGQGLHEQFF. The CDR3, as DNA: TGTGCCATCAGTGAGATTTTGGGACAGGGGTTACATGAGCAGTTCTTC.

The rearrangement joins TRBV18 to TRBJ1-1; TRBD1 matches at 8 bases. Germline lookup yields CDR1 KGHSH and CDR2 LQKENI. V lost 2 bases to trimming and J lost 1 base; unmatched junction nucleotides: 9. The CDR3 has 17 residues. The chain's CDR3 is CASSPSGTTGANTEAFF. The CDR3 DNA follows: TGTGCCAGCTCACCATCGGGGACGACAGGGGCGAACACTGAAGCTTTCTTT.

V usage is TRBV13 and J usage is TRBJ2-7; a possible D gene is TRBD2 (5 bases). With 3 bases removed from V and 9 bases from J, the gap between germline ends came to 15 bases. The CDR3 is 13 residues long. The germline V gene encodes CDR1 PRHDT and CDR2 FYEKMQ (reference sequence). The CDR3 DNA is TGTGCCAGCAGCTTCCGTCGGGCCGAGGGGCAGTACTTC. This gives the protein CASSFRRAEGQYF.

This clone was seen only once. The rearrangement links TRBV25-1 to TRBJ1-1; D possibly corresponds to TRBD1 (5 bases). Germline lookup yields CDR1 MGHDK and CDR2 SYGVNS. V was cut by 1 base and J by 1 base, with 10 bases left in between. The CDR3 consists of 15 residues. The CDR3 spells CASSELGQGNTEAFF. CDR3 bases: TGTGCCAGCAGTGAATTGGGGCAGGGGAACACTGAAGCTTTCTTT.

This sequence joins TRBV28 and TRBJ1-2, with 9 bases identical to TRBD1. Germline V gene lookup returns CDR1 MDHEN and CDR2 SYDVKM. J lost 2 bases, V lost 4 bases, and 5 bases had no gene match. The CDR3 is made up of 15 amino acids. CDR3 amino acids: CASSSPTGGNYGYTF. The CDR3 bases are TGTGCCAGCAGTTCACCAACAGGGGGCAACTATGGCTACACCTTC.

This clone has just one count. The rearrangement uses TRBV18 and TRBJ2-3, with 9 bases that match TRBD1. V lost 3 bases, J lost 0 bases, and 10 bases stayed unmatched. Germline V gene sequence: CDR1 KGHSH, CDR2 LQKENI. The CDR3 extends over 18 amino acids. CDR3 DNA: TGTGCCAGCTCACCTCAAGCGCCGGGACAGGGTAGCACAGATACGCAGTATTTT. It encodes CASSPQAPGQGSTDTQYF.

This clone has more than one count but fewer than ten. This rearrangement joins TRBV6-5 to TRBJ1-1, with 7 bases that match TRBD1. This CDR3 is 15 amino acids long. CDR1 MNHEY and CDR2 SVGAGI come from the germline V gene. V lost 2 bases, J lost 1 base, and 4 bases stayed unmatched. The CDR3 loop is CASSYRTGWNTEAFF. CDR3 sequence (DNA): TGTGCCAGCAGTTACCGGACAGGCTGGAACACTGAAGCTTTCTTT.

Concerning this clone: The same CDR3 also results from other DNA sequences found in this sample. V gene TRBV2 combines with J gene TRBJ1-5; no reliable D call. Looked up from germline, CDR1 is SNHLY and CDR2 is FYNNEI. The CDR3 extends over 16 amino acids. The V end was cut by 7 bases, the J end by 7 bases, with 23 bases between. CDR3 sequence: CASTEQPGQTGQPQHF. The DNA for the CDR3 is TGTGCCAGCACCGAACAACCGGGCCAAACGGGGCAGCCCCAGCATTTT.

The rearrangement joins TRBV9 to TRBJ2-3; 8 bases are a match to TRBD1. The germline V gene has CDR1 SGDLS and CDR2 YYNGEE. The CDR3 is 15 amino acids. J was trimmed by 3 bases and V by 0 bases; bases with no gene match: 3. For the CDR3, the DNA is TGTGCCAGCAGCGTAGCAGGGGGCCTGACAGATACGCAGTATTTT. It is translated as CASSVAGGLTDTQYF. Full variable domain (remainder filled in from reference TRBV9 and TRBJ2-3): DSGVTQTPKHLITATGQRVTLRCSPRSGDLSVYWYQQSLDQGLQFLIQYYNGEERAKGNILERFSAQQFPDLHSELNLSSLELGDSALYFCASSVAGGLTDTQYFGPGTRLTVL.

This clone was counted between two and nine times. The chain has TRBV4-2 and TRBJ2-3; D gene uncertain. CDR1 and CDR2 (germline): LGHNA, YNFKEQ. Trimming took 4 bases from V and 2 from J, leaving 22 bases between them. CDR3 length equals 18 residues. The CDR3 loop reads CASSRSISPTGNTDTQYF. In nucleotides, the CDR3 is TGTGCCAGCAGCCGAAGTATATCCCCGACTGGAAACACAGATACGCAGTATTTT.

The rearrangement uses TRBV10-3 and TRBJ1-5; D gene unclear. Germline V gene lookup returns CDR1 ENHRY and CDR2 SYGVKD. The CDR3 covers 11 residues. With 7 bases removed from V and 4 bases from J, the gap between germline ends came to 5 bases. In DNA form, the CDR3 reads TGTGCCATCATCCTTAATCAGCCCCAGCATTTT. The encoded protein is CAIILNQPQHF.

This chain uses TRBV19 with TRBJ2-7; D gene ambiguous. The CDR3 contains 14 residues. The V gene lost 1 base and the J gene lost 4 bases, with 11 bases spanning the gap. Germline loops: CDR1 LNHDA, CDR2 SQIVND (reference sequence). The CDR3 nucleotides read TGTGCCAGTAGTATAGGAACCGTGGCTTACGAGCAGTACTTC. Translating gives CASSIGTVAYEQYF.